This T cell receptor (beta chain) was documented in a study of blood T cell repertoires in COVID-19. Looking at the study overall: Samples came from the United States, Italy and Spain, spanning acute and convalescent COVID-19. The analysed material was cDNA or gDNA that came from T cells, B-cell-depleted T cells, or PBMCs.

The Seattle patients joined while their infection was active and were tracked longitudinally afterward. The germline CDR1 and CDR2 sequences are SGHAT and FQNNGV. V dropped 5 bases and J dropped 5; count of bases not matched to a gene: 8. The CDR3 extends over 15 amino acids. In the original processing: Researchers report that nucleated cell counts were estimated from reference gene primer amplification. The data were produced by immunoSEQ multiplex PCR, yet TCRdb's version contains in-frame clones alone and is incomplete. Clonal size and the V and J genes are those of that table, whereas D and trimming came from the DNA. The sample lists around 150,000 clones; approximately 90% were seen once.

This receptor was obtained from a woman between 65 and 79 years old with COVID-19, enrolled during active disease. What was sequenced was peripheral blood. The genes are TRBV11-2 and TRBJ1-4, with 7 bases that match TRBD1. The CDR3 sequence: CASSRGQAVNEKLFF. DNA for the CDR3: TGTGCCAGCAGCCGCGGACAGGCGGTAAATGAAAAACTGTTTTTT.